The clone carrying this T cell receptor (beta chain) appeared once. Its cognate antigen is unknown. Though nominally healthy at sampling, donors likely had unrecorded immune exposures. These data are taken from a study of cytomegalovirus exposure and HLA in healthy donors. Turning to the study itself: Early release data held around 80 million unique TCRs from HLA-typed donors.

General study points: Common viral pathogens were later found to be apparently linked to several of the most significant clusters. In vitro confirmation showed a few CMV-associated chains to be CMV antigen specific.

The PCR made use of 60 Vbeta and 13 Jbeta primers. Sequencing was performed with immunoSEQ multiplex PCR; in TCRdb, only in-frame clones are kept and a portion is missing. The sample consists of approximately 100,000 clones, less than 70% of them appearing once. This TCR was recovered from a female donor in good health and CMV-seronegative. Source material: PBMCs.

As DNA, the CDR3 is TGTGCCAGCAGCCCAGGACAAGCCGCAGATACGCAGTATTTT. Encoded protein: CASSPGQAADTQYF. The chain uses TRBV7-3 and TRBJ2-3; possible D gene TRBD1, 5 bases. The CDR3 sequence is 14 residues long. Per the germline V gene, CDR1 is SGHTA and CDR2 is FQGTGA. Trimming pared 5 bases from V and 4 bases from J, leaving 13 bases between.